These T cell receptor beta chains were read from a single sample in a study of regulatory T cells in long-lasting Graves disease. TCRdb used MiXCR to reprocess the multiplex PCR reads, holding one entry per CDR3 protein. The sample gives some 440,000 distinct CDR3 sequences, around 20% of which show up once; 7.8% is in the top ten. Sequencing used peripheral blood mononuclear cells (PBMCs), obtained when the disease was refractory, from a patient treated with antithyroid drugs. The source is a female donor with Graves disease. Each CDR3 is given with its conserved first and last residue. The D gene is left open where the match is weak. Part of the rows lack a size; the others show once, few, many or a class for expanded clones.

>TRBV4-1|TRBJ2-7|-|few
CASSPQLPYEQYF
TGCGCCAGCAGCCCCCAACTCCCCTACGAGCAGTACTTC
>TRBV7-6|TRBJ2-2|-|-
CASRLTPSNTGELFF
TGTGCCAGCAGACTTACACCTTCGAACACCGGGGAGCTGTTTTTT
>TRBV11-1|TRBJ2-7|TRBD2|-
CASSLPRGSGSSVQYF
TGTGCCAGCAGCTTACCCCGGGGTAGCGGGAGTTCGGTGCAGTACTTC
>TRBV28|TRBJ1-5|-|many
CASRDRSNQPQHF
TGTGCCAGCAGAGACAGAAGCAATCAGCCCCAGCATTTT
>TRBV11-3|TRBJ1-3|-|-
CASSAYSGNTIYF
TGTGCCAGCAGCGCCTACTCTGGAAACACCATATATTTT
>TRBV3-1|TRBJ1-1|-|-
CASSQDPRSVEAFF
TGTGCCAGCAGCCAAGATCCCAGGTCGGTTGAAGCTTTCTTT
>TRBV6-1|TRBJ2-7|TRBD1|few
CASSTGTGVSYEQYF
TGTGCCAGCAGTACCGGGACAGGGGTTTCCTACGAGCAGTACTTC
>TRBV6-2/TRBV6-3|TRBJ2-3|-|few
CASSYRGPLTDTQYF
TGTGCCAGCAGTTACCGTGGACCCTTGACAGATACGCAGTATTTT
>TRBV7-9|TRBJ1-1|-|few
CASRAGEMGEAFF
TGTGCCAGCCGCGCAGGGGAGATGGGCGAAGCTTTCTTT
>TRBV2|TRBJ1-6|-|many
CASSSGREAPLHF
TGTGCCAGCAGTTCGGGCAGGGAAGCACCCCTCCACTTT
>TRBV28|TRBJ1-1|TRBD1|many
CASSFPRGLHTEAFF
TGTGCCAGCAGTTTCCCAAGGGGGCTTCACACTGAAGCTTTCTTT
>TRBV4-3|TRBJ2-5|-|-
CASSFRTAQETQYF
TGCGCCAGCAGCTTCCGGACAGCCCAAGAGACCCAGTACTTC
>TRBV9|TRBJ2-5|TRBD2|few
CASSAPVGRAQETQYF
TGTGCCAGCAGCGCCCCGGTCGGGAGGGCCCAAGAGACCCAGTACTTC
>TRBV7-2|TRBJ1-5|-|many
CASSSRVGGNQPQHF
TGTGCCAGCAGTTCCAGGGTGGGGGGCAATCAGCCCCAGCATTTT
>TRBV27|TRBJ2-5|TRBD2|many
CASSFKPSGSQETQYF
TGTGCCAGCAGTTTTAAGCCTAGCGGGAGCCAAGAGACCCAGTACTTC
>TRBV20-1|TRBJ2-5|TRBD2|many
CSARASGSWETQYF
TGCAGTGCTAGGGCTAGCGGGAGTTGGGAGACCCAGTACTTC
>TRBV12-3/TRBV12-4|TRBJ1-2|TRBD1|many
CASSRTGDHNYGYTF
TGTGCCAGCAGTCGGACAGGGGACCATAACTATGGCTACACCTTC
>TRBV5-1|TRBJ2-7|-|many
CASSLSGTPSYEQYF
TGCGCCAGCAGCTTGTCAGGGACCCCCTCCTACGAGCAGTACTTC
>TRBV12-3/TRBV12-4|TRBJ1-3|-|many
CASSLFGNTIYF
TGTGCCAGCAGTTTATTCGGAAACACCATATATTTT
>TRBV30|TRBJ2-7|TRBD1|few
CAWSGGPYEQYF
TGTGCCTGGTCAGGGGGACCGTACGAGCAGTACTTC
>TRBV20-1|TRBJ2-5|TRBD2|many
CSAGGVAGGWETQYF
TGCAGTGCTGGGGGGGTAGCGGGAGGATGGGAGACCCAGTACTTC
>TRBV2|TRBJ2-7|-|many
CASSFNSYEQYF
TGTGCCAGCAGTTTTAACAGCTACGAGCAGTACTTC
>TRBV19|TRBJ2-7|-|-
CASSIDVRRGGEQYF
TGTGCCAGTAGTATAGACGTACGTCGGGGTGGAGAGCAGTACTTC
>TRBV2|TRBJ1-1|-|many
CASSLQTGNTEAFF
TGTGCCAGCAGTCTACAGACAGGGAACACTGAAGCTTTCTTT
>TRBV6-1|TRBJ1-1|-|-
CASSADALNTEAFF
TGTGCCAGCAGTGCGGACGCTCTGAACACTGAAGCTTTCTTT
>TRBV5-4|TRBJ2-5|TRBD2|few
CASSFGPKGGETQYF
TGTGCCAGCAGCTTCGGACCCAAGGGAGGGGAGACCCAGTACTTC
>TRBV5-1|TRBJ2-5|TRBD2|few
CASSLTSGVYQETQYF
TGCGCCAGCAGCCTTACTAGCGGGGTTTACCAAGAGACCCAGTACTTC
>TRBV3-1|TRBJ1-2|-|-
CASSQNSGYGYTF
TGTGCCAGCAGCCAAAACTCGGGCTATGGCTACACCTTC
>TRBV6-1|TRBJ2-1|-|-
CASTHPRDSYNEQFF
TGTGCCAGCACCCACCCCCGGGACTCCTACAATGAGCAGTTCTTC
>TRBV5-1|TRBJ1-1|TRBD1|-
CASSSGQTAFF
TGCGCCAGCAGCTCGGGACAGACGGCTTTCTTT
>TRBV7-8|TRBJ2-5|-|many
CASSLGGGWETQYF
TGTGCCAGCAGCCTCGGAGGGGGCTGGGAGACCCAGTACTTC
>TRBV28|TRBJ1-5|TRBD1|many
CASTPIGGSQPQHF
TGTGCCAGCACCCCCATAGGGGGCAGTCAGCCCCAGCATTTT
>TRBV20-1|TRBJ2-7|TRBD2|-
CSATELAPREYEQYF
TGCAGTGCTACAGAACTAGCGCCCAGAGAGTACGAGCAGTACTTC